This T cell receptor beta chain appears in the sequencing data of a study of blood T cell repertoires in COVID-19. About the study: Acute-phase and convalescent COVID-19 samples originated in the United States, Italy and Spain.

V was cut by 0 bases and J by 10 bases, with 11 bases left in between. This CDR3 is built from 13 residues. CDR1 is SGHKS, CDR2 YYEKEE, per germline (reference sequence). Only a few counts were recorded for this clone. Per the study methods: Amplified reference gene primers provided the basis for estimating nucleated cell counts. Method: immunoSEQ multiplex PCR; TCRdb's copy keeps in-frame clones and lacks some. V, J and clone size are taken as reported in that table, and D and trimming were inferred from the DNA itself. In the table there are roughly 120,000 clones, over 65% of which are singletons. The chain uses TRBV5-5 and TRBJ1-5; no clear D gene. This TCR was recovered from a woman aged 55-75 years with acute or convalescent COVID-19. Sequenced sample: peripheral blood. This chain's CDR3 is CASSLGPLTPQHF. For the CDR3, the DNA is TGTGCCAGCAGCTTGGGGCCCTTAACCCCCCAGCATTTT.